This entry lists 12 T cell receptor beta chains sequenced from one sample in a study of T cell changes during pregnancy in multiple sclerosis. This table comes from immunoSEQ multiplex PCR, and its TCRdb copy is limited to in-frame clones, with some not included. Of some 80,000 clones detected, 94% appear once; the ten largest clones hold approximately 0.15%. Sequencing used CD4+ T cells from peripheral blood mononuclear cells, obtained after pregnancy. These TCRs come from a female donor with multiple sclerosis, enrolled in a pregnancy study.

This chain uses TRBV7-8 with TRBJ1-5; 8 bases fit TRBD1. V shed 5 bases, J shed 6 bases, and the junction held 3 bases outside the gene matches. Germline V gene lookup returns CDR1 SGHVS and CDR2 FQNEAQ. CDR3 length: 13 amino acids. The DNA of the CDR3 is TGTGCCAGCAGCGGACAGGGAACTCAGCCCCAGCATTTT. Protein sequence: CASSGQGTQPQHF.

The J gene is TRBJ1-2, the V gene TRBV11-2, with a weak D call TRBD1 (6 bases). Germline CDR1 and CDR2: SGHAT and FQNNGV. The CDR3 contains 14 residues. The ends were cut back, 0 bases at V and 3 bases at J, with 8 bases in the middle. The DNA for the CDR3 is TGTGCCAGCAGCTTAGATGGGGGCCACTATGGCTACACCTTC. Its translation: CASSLDGGHYGYTF.

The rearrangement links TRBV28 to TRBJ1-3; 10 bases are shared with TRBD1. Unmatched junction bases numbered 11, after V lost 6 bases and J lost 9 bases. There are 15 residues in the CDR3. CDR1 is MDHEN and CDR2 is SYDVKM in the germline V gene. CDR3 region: CASRSQGQGRVTIYF. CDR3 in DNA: TGTGCCAGCAGATCCCAGGGACAGGGGCGAGTCACCATATATTTT.

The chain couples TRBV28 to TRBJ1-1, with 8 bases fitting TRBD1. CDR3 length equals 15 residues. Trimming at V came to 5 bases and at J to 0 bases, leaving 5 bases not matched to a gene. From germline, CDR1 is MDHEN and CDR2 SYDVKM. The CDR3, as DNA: TGTGCCAGCAGTACGACAGGGGACATGAACACTGAAGCTTTCTTT. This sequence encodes CASSTTGDMNTEAFF.

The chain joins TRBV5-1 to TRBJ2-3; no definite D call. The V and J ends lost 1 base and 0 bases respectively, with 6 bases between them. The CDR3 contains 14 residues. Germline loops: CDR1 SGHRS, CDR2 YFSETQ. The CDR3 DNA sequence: TGCGCCAGCAGCTTGAGCGTTAGCACAGATACGCAGTATTTT. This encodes CASSLSVSTDTQYF.

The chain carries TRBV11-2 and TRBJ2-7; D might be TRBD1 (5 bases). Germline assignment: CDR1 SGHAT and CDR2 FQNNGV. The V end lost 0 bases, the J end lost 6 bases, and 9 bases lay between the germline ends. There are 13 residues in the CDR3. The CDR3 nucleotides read TGTGCCAGCAGCTTAGATAGGGGCGGCGAGCAGTACTTC. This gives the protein CASSLDRGGEQYF.

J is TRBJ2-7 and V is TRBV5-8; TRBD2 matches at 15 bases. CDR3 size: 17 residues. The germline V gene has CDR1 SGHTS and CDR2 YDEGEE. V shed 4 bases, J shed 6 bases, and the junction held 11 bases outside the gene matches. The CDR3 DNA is TGTGCCAGCAGCCCGGGACTAGCGGGAGGCCTGGGACGCGAGCAGTACTTC. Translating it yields CASSPGLAGGLGREQYF.

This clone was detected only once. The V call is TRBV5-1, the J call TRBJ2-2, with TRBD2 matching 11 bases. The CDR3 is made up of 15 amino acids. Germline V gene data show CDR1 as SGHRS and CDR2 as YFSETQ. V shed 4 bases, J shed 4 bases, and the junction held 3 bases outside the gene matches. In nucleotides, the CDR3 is TGCGCCAGCAGCCCTGGACTAGCGGGCACCGGGGAGCTGTTTTTT. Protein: CASSPGLAGTGELFF.

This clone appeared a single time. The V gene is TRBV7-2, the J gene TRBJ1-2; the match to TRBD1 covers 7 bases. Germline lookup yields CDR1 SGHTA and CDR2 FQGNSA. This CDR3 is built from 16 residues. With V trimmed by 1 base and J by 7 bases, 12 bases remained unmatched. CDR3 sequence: CASSLGRAGGSGGYTF. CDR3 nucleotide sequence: TGTGCCAGCAGCTTAGGGAGGGCAGGGGGAAGTGGTGGCTACACCTTC. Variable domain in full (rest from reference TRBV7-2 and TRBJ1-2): GAGVSQSPSNKVTEKGKDVELRCDPISGHTALYWYRQSLGQGLEFLIYFQGNSAPDKSGLPSDRFSAERTGGSVSTLTIQRTQQEDSAVYLCASSLGRAGGSGGYTFGSGTRLTVV.

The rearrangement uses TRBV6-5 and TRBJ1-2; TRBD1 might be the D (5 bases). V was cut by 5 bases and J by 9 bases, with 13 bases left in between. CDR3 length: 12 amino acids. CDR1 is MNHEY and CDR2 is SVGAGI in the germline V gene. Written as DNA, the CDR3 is TGTGCCAGCAGTGGGGATGCAGGGAGCTACACCTTC. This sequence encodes CASSGDAGSYTF.

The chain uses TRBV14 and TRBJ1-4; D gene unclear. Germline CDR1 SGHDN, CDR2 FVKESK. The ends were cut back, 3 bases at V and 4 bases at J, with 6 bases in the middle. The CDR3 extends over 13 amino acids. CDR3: CASSQIGNEKLFF. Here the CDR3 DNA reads TGTGCCAGCAGCCAGATCGGTAATGAAAAACTGTTTTTT.

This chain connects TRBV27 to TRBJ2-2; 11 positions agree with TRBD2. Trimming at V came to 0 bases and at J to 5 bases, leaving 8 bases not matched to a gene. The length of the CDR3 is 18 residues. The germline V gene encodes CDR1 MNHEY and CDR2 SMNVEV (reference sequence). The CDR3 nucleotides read TGTGCCAGCAGTTTATCGTCCCAGCCTAGCGGGAGGACCGGGGAGCTGTTTTTT. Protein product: CASSLSSQPSGRTGELFF.